A selection of T cell receptor beta chains follows, all from one sample in a study of graft-versus-host responses after intestinal transplantation. TCRdb's table, derived via immunoSEQ multiplex PCR, lists solely in-frame clones and lacks some. This sample has roughly 14,000 clones, with 30% to 40% found just once. The material sequenced was alloreactive CD8+ T cells from a mixed lymphocyte reaction culture, taken before intestinal transplant. These receptors all stem from a human patient who received an intestinal transplant. Each CDR3 is given with its conserved first and last residue. D genes are given only for firm matches. Clone size, where shown, is once, few, many, or a class for clones that have expanded.

v_call	d_call	clone_size	j_call	cdr3_aa	cdr3_nt
TRBV4-1	.	few	TRBJ2-3	CASSRPIGSTDTQYF	TGCGCCAGCAGCCGCCCTATTGGTTCCACAGATACGCAGTATTTT
TRBV9	.	.	TRBJ1-4	CASSGQGSTNEKLFF	TGTGCCAGCAGCGGCCAGGGGTCAACTAATGAAAAACTGTTTTTT
TRBV2	.	.	TRBJ1-2	CASRQYTGLNYGYTF	TGTGCCAGCAGGCAATACACAGGGTTGAACTATGGCTACACCTTC
TRBV11-2	TRBD2	few	TRBJ2-1	CASSLVSGAYNEQFF	TGTGCCAGCAGCTTAGTTAGCGGGGCCTACAATGAGCAGTTCTTC
TRBV4-3	.	.	TRBJ2-7	CASSQGPPGEGYEQYF	TGCGCCAGCAGCCAAGGCCCCCCGGGTGAGGGTTACGAGCAGTACTTC
TRBV2	.	few	TRBJ1-4	CASSEFKTAPGEKLFF	TGTGCCAGCAGTGAGTTTAAGACAGCGCCGGGCGAAAAACTGTTTTTT
TRBV7-9	TRBD1	.	TRBJ1-4	CASSFGTIGTGGEKLFF	TGTGCCAGCAGCTTTGGGACGATCGGGACAGGGGGTGAAAAACTGTTTTTT
TRBV11-2	.	.	TRBJ1-2	CASSLGTVQGYTF	TGTGCCAGCAGCTTAGGGACAGTACAAGGCTACACCTTC
TRBV29-1	TRBD2	few	TRBJ2-2	CSVSGGAGELFF	TGCAGCGTTAGCGGGGGGGCCGGGGAGCTGTTTTTT
TRBV6-5	TRBD1	few	TRBJ1-2	CASSYTPTGGSYGYTF	TGTGCCAGCAGTTACACCCCGACAGGGGGGTCCTATGGCTACACCTTC